Sample share makes the clone carrying this T cell receptor beta chain medium-sized. Original handling: Built for papillary thyroid cancer, a distant-metastasis classifier drew on CDR3 differences across clinicopathological groups. MiXCR re-clonotyped the PCR reads for TCRdb. TCRdb, rather than the study authors, made the V and J calls. The sample lists 20,000 to 25,000 clones, 10% to 15% occurring once. The sample originates from a study of metastatic and nonmetastatic thyroid tumors. Germline CDR1 reads KGHDR; CDR2 reads SFDVKD. Trimming stripped 4 bases from V and 4 bases from J, with 10 bases between. This CDR3 is built from 14 residues. No treatment had been given to any patient before thyroid surgery.

V and J are TRBV24-1 and TRBJ2-1; tentative D call: TRBD1 (6 bases). Sample: blood. The sequence derives from a male donor with papillary thyroid cancer or a benign thyroid nodule (not recorded which). Some clones in this sample may be carry-over from other donors' samples. DNA for the CDR3: TGTGCCACCAGTGAGGGGGCCCCTTACAATGAGCAGTTCTTC. As protein: CATSEGAPYNEQFF.